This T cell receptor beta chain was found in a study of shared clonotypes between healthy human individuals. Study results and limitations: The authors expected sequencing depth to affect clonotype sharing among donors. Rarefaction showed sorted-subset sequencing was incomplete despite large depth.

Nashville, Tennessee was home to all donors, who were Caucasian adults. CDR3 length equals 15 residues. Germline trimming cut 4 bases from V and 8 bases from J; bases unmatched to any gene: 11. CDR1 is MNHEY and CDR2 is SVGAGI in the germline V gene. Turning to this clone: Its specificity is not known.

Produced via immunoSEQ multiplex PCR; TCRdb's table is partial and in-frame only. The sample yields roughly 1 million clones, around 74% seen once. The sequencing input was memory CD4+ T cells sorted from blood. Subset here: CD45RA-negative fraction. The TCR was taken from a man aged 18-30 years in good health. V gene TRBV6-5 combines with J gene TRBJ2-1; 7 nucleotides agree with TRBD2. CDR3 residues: CASSLGRGRSHEQFF. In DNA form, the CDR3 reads TGTGCCAGCAGTTTAGGGAGGGGTCGGAGCCATGAGCAGTTCTTC.